This entry describes one TCR beta chain. Measured with immunoSEQ multiplex PCR; TCRdb has only the in-frame clones, and not every one. Here the sample spans over 200,000 clones, roughly 87% being singletons. The data belong to a study of blood T cell repertoires in COVID-19. The V gene's germline CDR1 is SGHRS and CDR2 YFSETQ. Trimming left V 0 bases short and J 2 bases short, with 17 bases between. The CDR3 runs to 18 residues. This TCR was recovered from a man between 35 and 55 years old with active or convalescent COVID-19. The chain is built from TRBV5-1 and TRBJ1-4, with D tentatively TRBD1 (5 bases). The material sequenced was peripheral blood. This chain's CDR3 is CASSLVSGGGGTNEKLFF. In DNA form, the CDR3 reads TGCGCCAGCAGCTTGGTATCCGGGGGAGGCGGGACTAATGAAAAACTGTTTTTT.